These T cell receptor beta chains were read from a single sample in a study of CD8 T cells in ankylosing spondylitis. TCRdb re-derived calls from the 5' RACE reads in MiXCR, one entry per CDR3 protein. The profile covers around 180,000 distinct CDR3 sequences, with over 10% appearing a single time and roughly 9.6% taken by the ten largest. Material: blood, either unsorted or a sorted T cell fraction (not recorded which). The receptors were gathered from a female donor with ankylosing spondylitis or in good health (not recorded which). CDR3s include the opening cysteine and the closing phenylalanine or tryptophan. A D gene is named only where the DNA matches it firmly. Clone sizes are given selectively: once, few, many, or a class where the clone is expanded.

>TRBJ2-1|.|TRBV7-9|TRBD2
TGTGCCAGCAGCTTACCTTCCGCGGGAGGTAATCGGAATGAGCAGTTCTTC
CASSLPSAGGNRNEQFF
>TRBJ1-5|.|TRBV5-6|.
TGTGCCAGCAGCTTGTTGGGTAAGCCCCAGCATTTT
CASSLLGKPQHF
>TRBJ2-1|.|TRBV3-1|TRBD1
TGTGCCAGCAGTTTAGGGCCAATGGGAGGACAGGGGTTGTACAATGAGCAGTTCTTC
CASSLGPMGGQGLYNEQFF
>TRBJ1-5|medium-sized|TRBV2|.
TGTGCCAGCAGTGAATGGACGGGGGCGAATCAGCCCCAGCATTTT
CASSEWTGANQPQHF
>TRBJ2-1|many|TRBV6-2/TRBV6-3|TRBD1
TGTGCCAGCAGTTACTTCCTACAGGGGGCTGATGAGCAGTTCTTC
CASSYFLQGADEQFF
>TRBJ2-1|many|TRBV9|TRBD2
TGTGCCAGCAGCTTGCTAGCGGGAGCCTACAATGAGCAGTTCTTC
CASSLLAGAYNEQFF
>TRBJ2-7|.|TRBV30|TRBD2
TGTGCCTGGAGTGGGACGGGAGGGCCGACGTACGAGCAGCACTTC
CAWSGTGGPTYEQHF
>TRBJ2-3|many|TRBV10-3|.
TGTGCCATCAGTGAGTCGATCAGCTTAGCTAGCACAGATACGCAGTATTTT
CAISESISLASTDTQYF
>TRBJ2-3|many|TRBV11-2|.
TGTGCCAGCAGCAGAGACGTCAACACAGATACGCAGTATTTT
CASSRDVNTDTQYF
>TRBJ2-1|.|TRBV12-3/TRBV12-4|TRBD1
TGTGCCAGCAGTTTAGGGACAGGTTGGGACAATGAGCAGTTCTTC
CASSLGTGWDNEQFF
>TRBJ2-1|once|TRBV7-2|TRBD2
TGTGCCAGCAGCTTATCTCCTAGCGGGGAAGCCTACAATGAGCAGTTCTTC
CASSLSPSGEAYNEQFF
>TRBJ2-5|few|TRBV30|.
TGTGCCTGGAGTGTAATAGGGGAAGAGACCCAGTACTTC
CAWSVIGEETQYF
>TRBJ1-1|.|TRBV19|.
TGTGCCAGTCTGGACAGAAACACTGAAGCTTTCTTT
CASLDRNTEAFF
>TRBJ1-1|.|TRBV28|.
TGTGCCAGCAGTTTATTGCAGAATGAAGCTTTCTTT
CASSLLQNEAFF
>TRBJ2-3|.|TRBV5-1|.
TGCGCCAGCAACTTGTCTGATACGCAGTATTTT
CASNLSDTQYF
>TRBJ2-1|few|TRBV4-3|TRBD2
TGCGCCAGCAGCCAAGAAACAGGAGGGAGGGGTGAGCAGTTCTTC
CASSQETGGRGEQFF
>TRBJ2-5|.|TRBV20-1|.
TGCAGTGCTGGCCAGGATCCGGGCCTACGGGTGACCCAGTACTTC
CSAGQDPGLRVTQYF
>TRBJ2-7|many|TRBV5-6|.
TGTGCCAGCAGCCTCTCAAAGACAGGATCTCCCTACGAGCAGTACTTC
CASSLSKTGSPYEQYF
>TRBJ1-2|few|TRBV7-9|TRBD1
TGTGCCAGCAGCTCCGCGGACAGGGGCAACTATGGCTACACCTTC
CASSSADRGNYGYTF
>TRBJ2-2|.|TRBV11-3|.
TGTGCCAGCAGCCCCTGGGGGTGGGAGTCGAACACCGGGGAGCTGTTTTTT
CASSPWGWESNTGELFF
>TRBJ2-6|few|TRBV20-1|TRBD1
TGCAGTGCTATGGACAGGGCACACCTCTCTGGGGCCAACGTCCTGACTTTC
CSAMDRAHLSGANVLTF
>TRBJ2-5|many|TRBV12-3/TRBV12-4|.
TGTGCCAGCAGTTTACCACGAACGAGACTGTACTTC
CASSLPRTRLYF
>TRBJ2-5|few|TRBV6-2/TRBV6-3|TRBD2
TGTGCCAGCAGCCCGAGCGGGAATCGAGAGACCCAGTACTTC
CASSPSGNRETQYF
>TRBJ2-2|.|TRBV21-1|.
TGTGCCAGCAGGACGGCGGGAGGGAGGACCGGGGAGCTGTTTTTT
CASRTAGGRTGELFF
>TRBJ2-4|few|TRBV27|TRBD1
TGTGCCAGCAGTAGCAGGACAGGGGAAAACATTCAGTACTTC
CASSSRTGENIQYF
>TRBJ1-5|few|TRBV30|TRBD1
TGTGCCTGGAGTGTAAAGGCCCTCCCAGGGGGGCAGCCCCAGCATTTT
CAWSVKALPGGQPQHF
>TRBJ2-7|.|TRBV7-9|.
TGTGCCAGCAGCTTAGCGGACAGCTACGAGCAGTACTTC
CASSLADSYEQYF
>TRBJ1-5|many|TRBV2|.
TGTGCCAGCAGTGGGGCGAATCAGCCCCAGCATTTT
CASSGANQPQHF